Listed below are T cell receptor beta chains from one sample, sequenced in a study of blood T cells in healthy people across ages. MiXCR, run by TCRdb on the 5' RACE reads, gives a single entry per CDR3 protein. Of hundreds of thousands of distinct CDR3 sequences listed, around a quarter are singletons. This same sample was also taken into another study, of T cells of mothers and their children.

Sequenced input: blood. These receptors all come from a boy aged 5 to 17 in good health. Both conserved end residues are part of each CDR3. Fields, in order: J gene, CDR3 length, V gene, D gene, clone size, CDR3 DNA, CDR3 protein. D genes are given only for firm matches. Rows give clone size only sometimes, using once, few, many, or a class for an expanded clone.

>TRBJ1-3|13|TRBV27|NA|few
TGTGCCAGTTCGAACGTAGCTGGAAACACCATATATTTT
CASSNVAGNTIYF
>TRBJ1-3|15|TRBV5-1|NA|NA
TGCGCCAGCAGCACTGGACGGTCCTCTGGAAACACCATATATTTT
CASSTGRSSGNTIYF
>TRBJ2-7|16|TRBV13|NA|few
TGTGCCAGCAGCGCGAGACTTCACGTCAGCTCCTACGAGCAGTACTTC
CASSARLHVSSYEQYF
>TRBJ2-1|13|TRBV27|NA|few
TGTGCCAGCAGTCCTATGGGGGACAATGAGCAGTTCTTC
CASSPMGDNEQFF
>TRBJ2-3|15|TRBV9|NA|NA
TGTGCCAGCATAAGTTACCGTAAGGGCACAGATACGCAGTATTTT
CASISYRKGTDTQYF
>TRBJ1-1|12|TRBV6-6|NA|few
TGTGCCAGCAGAGTAATGGTTGGTGAAGCTTTCTTT
CASRVMVGEAFF
>TRBJ2-7|15|TRBV20-1|NA|NA
TGCAGTGCTAGAACGCCGCAGGGAGGTGCCTACGAGCAGTACTTC
CSARTPQGGAYEQYF
>TRBJ2-3|16|TRBV7-2|TRBD2|few
TGTGCCAGCAGCTTAGCGCGGGGGGGGTACACAGATACGCAGTATTTT
CASSLARGGYTDTQYF
>TRBJ2-5|14|TRBV7-9|TRBD2|few
TGTGCCAGCAGCGCTGGGGGACTAGAAGAGACCCAGTACTTC
CASSAGGLEETQYF
>TRBJ2-2|16|TRBV4-1|NA|NA
TGCGCCAGCAGCCAAAGTGGTAGGCCTGACACCGGGGAGCTGTTTTTT
CASSQSGRPDTGELFF
>TRBJ2-1|14|TRBV12-5|NA|few
TGTGCTAGCCTAGGTGCGCCAACCTACAATGAGCAGTTCTTC
CASLGAPTYNEQFF
>TRBJ1-1|11|TRBV2|NA|NA
TGTGCCAGCAGTGAAAGTGGGGAAGCTCTCTTT
CASSESGEALF
>TRBJ2-1|13|TRBV7-8|NA|NA
TGTGCCAGCAGGCACGGGGGTCGCGATGAGCAGTTCTTC
CASRHGGRDEQFF
>TRBJ1-6|14|TRBV28|NA|few
TGTGCCAGCAGTTTTTCCGGGGAGAGTTCACCCCTCCACTTT
CASSFSGESSPLHF
>TRBJ2-6|17|TRBV7-9|TRBD1|few
TGTGCCAGCAGCGAGCAGGGGGTTAGCTCTGGGGCCAACGTCCTGACTTTC
CASSEQGVSSGANVLTF
>TRBJ1-2|16|TRBV7-9|NA|NA
TGTGCCAGCAGCTTTGGACTGGAGGATCTGTTCCTCGGCTACACCTTC
CASSFGLEDLFLGYTF
>TRBJ2-7|15|TRBV18|TRBD1|NA
TGTGCCAGCTCACCCCGGGACAGGGTAACTTACGAGCAGTACTTC
CASSPRDRVTYEQYF
>TRBJ2-1|15|TRBV7-9|NA|NA
TGTGCCAGCAGCTTATTCAGGACTGATTACAATGAGCAGTTCTTC
CASSLFRTDYNEQFF
>TRBJ2-3|16|TRBV4-1|TRBD1|NA
TGCGCCAGCAGCCTGAGGTACAGGGGGCTGTCAGATACGCAGTATTTT
CASSLRYRGLSDTQYF
>TRBJ2-5|13|TRBV7-9|TRBD1|NA
TGTGCCAGCAGCAATACAGGGGTCGAGACCCAGTACTTC
CASSNTGVETQYF
>TRBJ1-2|16|TRBV3-1|NA|few
TGTGCCAGCAGCGCTCGCCTGGACATTACTAACTATGGCTACACCTTC
CASSARLDITNYGYTF
>TRBJ1-6|14|TRBV19|NA|NA
TGTGCCAGTAGTATCCGGGGGTATAATTCACCCCTCCACTTT
CASSIRGYNSPLHF
>TRBJ1-2|13|TRBV6-5|NA|NA
TGTGCCAGCACCAGGGGAATATTCTATGGCTACACCTTC
CASTRGIFYGYTF
>TRBJ2-1|18|TRBV5-1|TRBD2|few
TGCGCCAGCAGCTCAACCTTGGGGGGAGGGAGTTCCTACAATGAGCAGTTCTTC
CASSSTLGGGSSYNEQFF
>TRBJ1-2|12|TRBV7-9|NA|few
TGTGCCAGCAGCCCCCCCGACAGCCCAGACACCTTC
CASSPPDSPDTF
>TRBJ2-2|14|TRBV24-1|NA|NA
TGTGCCACCAGTGATTTGGCAGTAGCCGGGGAGCTGTTTTTT
CATSDLAVAGELFF
>TRBJ2-5|12|TRBV2|NA|few
TGTGCCAGCGGGGAGGTTCGAGAGACCCAGTACTTC
CASGEVRETQYF
>TRBJ2-1|16|TRBV6-2/TRBV6-3|NA|NA
TGTGCCAGCAGTTATGACCCGGATGAGCTGGAAAATGAGCAGTTCTTC
CASSYDPDELENEQFF
>TRBJ2-1|12|TRBV13|NA|NA
TGTGCCAGCAGCTTATTACTCGACGAGCAGTTCTTC
CASSLLLDEQFF
>TRBJ2-5|17|TRBV9|TRBD1|NA
TGTGCCAGCAGCGCAAACCGGGACAGGGATGGTCAAGAGACCCAGTACTTC
CASSANRDRDGQETQYF
>TRBJ2-5|15|TRBV11-2|NA|NA
TGTGCCAGCAGCCCAATAGGACTCCACCAAGAGACCCAGTACTTC
CASSPIGLHQETQYF
>TRBJ2-5|14|TRBV4-2|NA|NA
TGTGCCAGCAGCCTTCTTGGGGGGATAGAGACCCAGTACTTC
CASSLLGGIETQYF
>TRBJ2-1|16|TRBV7-8|NA|NA
TGTGCCAGCAGCTTAGCGGCGACTAGAAAGGGCAATGAGCAGTTCTTC
CASSLAATRKGNEQFF
>TRBJ2-7|11|TRBV20-1|NA|NA
TGCAGTGTAGGATGGGCCTACGAGCAGTACTTC
CSVGWAYEQYF
>TRBJ2-4|14|TRBV20-1|NA|NA
TGCAGTCCTACAGGGGACTTGACCAAAAACATTCAGTACTTC
CSPTGDLTKNIQYF
>TRBJ2-7|15|TRBV10-3|NA|few
TGTGCCATCAGTGAGTTACAGGGGAGGGGCTACGAGCAGTACTTC
CAISELQGRGYEQYF
>TRBJ2-7|15|TRBV7-2|TRBD2|few
TGTGCCAGCAGCCTGACTAGCGGGAGTCTCTACGAGCAGTACTTC
CASSLTSGSLYEQYF
>TRBJ2-5|15|TRBV7-2|NA|few
TGTGCCAGCAGCCGGGAAATAGTCTTACAAGAGACCCAGTACTTC
CASSREIVLQETQYF
>TRBJ1-4|14|TRBV20-1|NA|few
TGCAGTGCCCCACGGGGGGTTTCGAGCGAAAAACTGTTTTTT
CSAPRGVSSEKLFF
>TRBJ2-5|18|TRBV6-5|TRBD2|few
TGTGCCAGCAGTTACCATCTCGGGATAGCGGGGGACCAAGAGACCCAGTACTTC
CASSYHLGIAGDQETQYF